The clone carrying this T cell receptor beta chain was seen just once. The antigen is not known. Only in-frame clones appear in the TCRdb table, and some are missing; sequencing was by immunoSEQ multiplex PCR. Among about 1.5 million clones listed, 95% to 99% were seen once. The sample is drawn from a study of shared clonotypes between healthy human individuals. Notes on the study in general: Incompleteness in sorted-subset sequencing, despite large depth, was shown by rarefaction. Represented diversity, genetic and exposure-history alike, was limited by few donors.

Germline CDR1 is MDHEN and CDR2 is SYDVKM. V lost 6 bases to trimming and J lost 1 base; unmatched junction nucleotides: 7. This CDR3 has 17 residues. This chain joins TRBV28 and TRBJ2-3; 13 bases fit TRBD2. Material for sequencing was naive CD4+ T cells sorted from blood. Stated subset: CD45RA+ positively selected. This TCR was recovered from a young man in good health. In DNA, the CDR3 is TGTGCCAGCAGCCGACACGGACTAGCGGGAGGCACAGATACGCAGTATTTT. Amino acids: CASSRHGLAGGTDTQYF.